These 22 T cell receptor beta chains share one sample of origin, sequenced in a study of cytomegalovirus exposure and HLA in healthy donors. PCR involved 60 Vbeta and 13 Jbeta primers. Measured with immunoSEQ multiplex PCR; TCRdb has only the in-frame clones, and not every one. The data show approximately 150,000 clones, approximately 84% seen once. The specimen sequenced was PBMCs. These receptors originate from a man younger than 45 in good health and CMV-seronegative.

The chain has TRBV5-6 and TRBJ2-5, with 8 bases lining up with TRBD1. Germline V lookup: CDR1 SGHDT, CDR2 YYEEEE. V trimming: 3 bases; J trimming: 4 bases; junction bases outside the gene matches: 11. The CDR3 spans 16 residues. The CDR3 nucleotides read TGTGCCAGCAGCTCCCCCAGACAGGGGATTCGAGAGACCCAGTACTTC. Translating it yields CASSSPRQGIRETQYF.

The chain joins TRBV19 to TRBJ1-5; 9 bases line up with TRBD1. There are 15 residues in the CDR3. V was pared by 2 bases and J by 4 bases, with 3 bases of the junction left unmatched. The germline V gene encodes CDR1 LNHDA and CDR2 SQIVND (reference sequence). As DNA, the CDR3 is TGTGCCAGTAGTATACTTGGGACAGGGAATCAGCCCCAGCATTTT. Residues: CASSILGTGNQPQHF.

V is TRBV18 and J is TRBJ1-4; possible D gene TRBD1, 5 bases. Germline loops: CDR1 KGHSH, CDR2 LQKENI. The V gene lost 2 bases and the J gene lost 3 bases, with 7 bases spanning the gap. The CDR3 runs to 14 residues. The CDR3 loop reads CASSPSGANEKLFF. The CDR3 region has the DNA TGTGCCAGCTCACCATCGGGGGCTAATGAAAAACTGTTTTTT.

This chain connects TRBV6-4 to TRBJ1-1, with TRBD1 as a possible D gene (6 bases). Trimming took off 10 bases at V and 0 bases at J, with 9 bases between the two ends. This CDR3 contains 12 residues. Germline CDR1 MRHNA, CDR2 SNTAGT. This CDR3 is CATDRLNTEAFF. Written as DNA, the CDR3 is TGTGCCACCGACAGGTTGAACACTGAAGCTTTCTTT.

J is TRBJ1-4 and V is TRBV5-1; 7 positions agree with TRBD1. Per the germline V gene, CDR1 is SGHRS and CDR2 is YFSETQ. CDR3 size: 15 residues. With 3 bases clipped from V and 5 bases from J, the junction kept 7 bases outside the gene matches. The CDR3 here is CASSSQGNRNEKLFF. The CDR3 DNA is TGCGCCAGCAGCTCACAGGGGAACCGCAATGAAAAACTGTTTTTT. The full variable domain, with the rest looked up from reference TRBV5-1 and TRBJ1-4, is KAGVTQTPRYLIKTRGQQVTLSCSPISGHRSVSWYQQTPGQGLQFLFEYFSETQRNKGNFPGRFSGRQFSNSRSEMNVSTLELGDSALYLCASSSQGNRNEKLFFGSGTQLSVL.

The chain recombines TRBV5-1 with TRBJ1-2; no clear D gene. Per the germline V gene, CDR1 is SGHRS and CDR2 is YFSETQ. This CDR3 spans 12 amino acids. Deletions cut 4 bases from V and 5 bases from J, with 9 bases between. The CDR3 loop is CASSATEYGYTF. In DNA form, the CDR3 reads TGCGCCAGCAGCGCTACAGAATATGGCTACACCTTC.

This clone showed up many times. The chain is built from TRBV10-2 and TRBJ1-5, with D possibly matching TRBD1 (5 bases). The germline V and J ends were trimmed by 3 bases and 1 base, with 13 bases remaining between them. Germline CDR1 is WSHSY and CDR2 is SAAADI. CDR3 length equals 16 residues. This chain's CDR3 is CASSEAPGNSNQPQHF. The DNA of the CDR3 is TGCGCCAGCAGTGAAGCCCCAGGGAACAGCAATCAGCCCCAGCATTTT.

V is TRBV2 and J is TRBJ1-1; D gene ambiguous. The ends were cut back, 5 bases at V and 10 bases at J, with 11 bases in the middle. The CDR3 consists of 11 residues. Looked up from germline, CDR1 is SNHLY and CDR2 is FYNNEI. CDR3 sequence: CASSSGWVAFF. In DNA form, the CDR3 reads TGTGCCAGCAGTTCAGGTTGGGTAGCTTTCTTT.

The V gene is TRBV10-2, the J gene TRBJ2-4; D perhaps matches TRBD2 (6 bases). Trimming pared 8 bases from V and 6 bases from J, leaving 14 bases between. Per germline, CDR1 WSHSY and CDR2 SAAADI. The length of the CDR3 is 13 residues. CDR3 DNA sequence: TGCGCCAGCGGGGGAGGATTAAGAAACATTCAGTACTTC. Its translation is CASGGGLRNIQYF.

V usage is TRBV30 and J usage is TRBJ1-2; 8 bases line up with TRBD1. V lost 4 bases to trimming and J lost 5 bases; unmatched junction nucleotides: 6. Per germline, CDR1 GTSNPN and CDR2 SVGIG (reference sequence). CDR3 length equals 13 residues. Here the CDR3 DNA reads TGTGCCTGGACGGACAGGGTGGAGTATGGCTACACCTTC. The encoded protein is CAWTDRVEYGYTF.

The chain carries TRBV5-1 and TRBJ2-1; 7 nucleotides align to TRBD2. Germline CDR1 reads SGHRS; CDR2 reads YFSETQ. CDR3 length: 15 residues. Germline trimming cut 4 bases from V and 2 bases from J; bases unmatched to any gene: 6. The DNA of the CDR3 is TGCGCCAGCAGCCGGACTAGTGAGACCTACAATGAGCAGTTCTTC. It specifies CASSRTSETYNEQFF.

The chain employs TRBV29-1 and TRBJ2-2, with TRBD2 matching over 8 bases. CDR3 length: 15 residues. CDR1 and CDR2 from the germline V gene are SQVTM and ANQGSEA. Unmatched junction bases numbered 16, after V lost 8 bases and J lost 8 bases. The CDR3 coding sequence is TGCAGCATCCGCGTATCCGGCGGGGGGCTGGGGGAGCTGTTTTTT. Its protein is CSIRVSGGGLGELFF.

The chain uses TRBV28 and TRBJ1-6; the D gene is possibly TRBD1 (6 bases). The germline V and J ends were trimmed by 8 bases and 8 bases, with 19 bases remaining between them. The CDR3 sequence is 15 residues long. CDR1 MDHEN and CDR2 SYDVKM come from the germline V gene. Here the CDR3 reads CASGPVLGGHSPLHF. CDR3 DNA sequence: TGTGCCAGCGGACCCGTTCTAGGGGGTCATTCACCCCTCCACTTT.

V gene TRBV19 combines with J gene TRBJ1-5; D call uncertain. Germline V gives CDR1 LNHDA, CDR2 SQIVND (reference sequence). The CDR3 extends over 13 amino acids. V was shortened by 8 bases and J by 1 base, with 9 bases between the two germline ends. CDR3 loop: CASEDWSNQPQHF. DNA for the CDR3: TGTGCCAGTGAAGACTGGAGCAATCAGCCCCAGCATTTT.

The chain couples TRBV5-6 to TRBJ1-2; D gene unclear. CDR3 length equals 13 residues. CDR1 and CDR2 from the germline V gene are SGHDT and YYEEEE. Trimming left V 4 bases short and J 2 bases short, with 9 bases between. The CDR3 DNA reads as TGTGCCAGCAGCATCAGGTCCAACTATGGCTACACCTTC. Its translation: CASSIRSNYGYTF.

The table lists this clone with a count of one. CDR3 bases: TGCGCCAGCAGACCGGGACAGGGACAAAACACTGAAGCTTTCTTT. It codes for CASRPGQGQNTEAFF. V gene TRBV5-1 combines with J gene TRBJ1-1; 9 bases are shared with TRBD1. The germline V gene encodes CDR1 SGHRS and CDR2 YFSETQ. This CDR3 has 15 amino acids. V lost 5 bases, J lost 2 bases, and 7 bases stayed unmatched.

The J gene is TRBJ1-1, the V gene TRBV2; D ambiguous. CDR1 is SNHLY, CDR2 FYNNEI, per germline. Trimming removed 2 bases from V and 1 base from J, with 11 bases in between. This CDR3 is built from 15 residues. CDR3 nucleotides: TGTGCCAGCAGTGAAAGCCAGGTTTGGAACACTGAAGCTTTCTTT. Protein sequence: CASSESQVWNTEAFF.

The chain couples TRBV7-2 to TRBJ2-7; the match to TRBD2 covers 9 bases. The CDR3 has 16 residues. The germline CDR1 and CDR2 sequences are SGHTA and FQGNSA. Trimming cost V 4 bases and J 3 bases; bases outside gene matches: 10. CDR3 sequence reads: CASSSRGGRAVYEQYF. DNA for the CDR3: TGTGCCAGCAGCTCCCGGGGCGGGAGGGCCGTCTACGAGCAGTACTTC.

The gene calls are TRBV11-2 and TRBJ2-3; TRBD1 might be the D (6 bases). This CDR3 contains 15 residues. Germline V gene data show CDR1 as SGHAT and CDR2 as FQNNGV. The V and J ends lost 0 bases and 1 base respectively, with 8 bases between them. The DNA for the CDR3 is TGTGCCAGCAGCTTAGAGGACAGCGGCACAGATACGCAGTATTTT. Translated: CASSLEDSGTDTQYF.

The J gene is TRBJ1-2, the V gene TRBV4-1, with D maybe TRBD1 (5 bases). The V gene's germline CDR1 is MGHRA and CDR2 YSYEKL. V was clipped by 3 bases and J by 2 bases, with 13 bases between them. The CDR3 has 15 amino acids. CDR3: CASSHVHPGNYGYTF. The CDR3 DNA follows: TGCGCCAGCAGCCATGTGCATCCAGGGAACTATGGCTACACCTTC.

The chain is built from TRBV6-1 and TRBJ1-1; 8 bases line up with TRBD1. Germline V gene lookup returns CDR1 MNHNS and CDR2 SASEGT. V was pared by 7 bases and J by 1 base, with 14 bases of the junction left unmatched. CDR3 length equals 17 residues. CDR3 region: CASNDSGRGRGNTEAFF. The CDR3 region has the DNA TGTGCCAGCAATGATTCCGGCAGGGGGCGTGGGAACACTGAAGCTTTCTTT.

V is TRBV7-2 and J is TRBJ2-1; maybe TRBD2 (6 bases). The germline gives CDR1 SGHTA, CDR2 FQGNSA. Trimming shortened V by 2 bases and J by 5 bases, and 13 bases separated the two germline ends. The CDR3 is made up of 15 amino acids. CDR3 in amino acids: CASSLSTSSHNEQFF. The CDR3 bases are TGTGCCAGCAGCTTAAGTACTAGCAGCCACAATGAGCAGTTCTTC.